Below, 10 T cell receptor beta chains from the same sample are listed, as sequenced in a study of CD8 T cells in Susac syndrome. After extraction with the RNeasy kit, 0.5 to 1 ug of the RNA was reverse transcribed using random hexamers. TCRdb independently ran MiXCR on the immunoSEQ multiplex PCR reads; one entry per CDR3 protein. The sample holds 180,000 or so distinct CDR3 sequences, approximately 96% seen once. The material sequenced was CD4+ T cells from PBMCs. These TCRs come from a human donor in good health.

The V gene is TRBV5-4, the J gene TRBJ2-1, with 7 bases matching TRBD1. V shed 0 bases and J 2 bases; nucleotides not matched to a gene: 5. This CDR3 is built from 16 residues. Germline V gene sequence: CDR1 SGHNT, CDR2 YYREEE (reference sequence). CDR3: CASSLDATGTYNEQFF. CDR3 nucleotide sequence: TGTGCCAGCAGCTTGGACGCGACAGGGACCTACAATGAGCAGTTCTTC.

This chain uses TRBV5-6 with TRBJ1-5, with TRBD1 identical over 10 bases. The CDR3 runs 15 residues. Germline trimming cut 4 bases from V and 4 bases from J; bases unmatched to any gene: 5. The V gene's germline CDR1 is SGHDT and CDR2 YYEEEE. This CDR3 reads CASSLRDRGNQPQHF. CDR3 nucleotide sequence: TGTGCCAGCAGCCTCCGGGACAGGGGAAATCAGCCCCAGCATTTT.

The CDR3 DNA sequence: TGCGCCAGCAGCCAAGAGAACATTATACGGACAGGGGGTGGTGGCTACACCTTC. It translates to CASSQENIIRTGGGGYTF. This rearrangement joins TRBV4-3 to TRBJ1-2, with 10 bases aligning to TRBD1. This CDR3 comprises 18 residues. Germline V gene data show CDR1 as LGHNA and CDR2 as YSLEER. With V trimmed by 0 bases and J by 7 bases, 14 bases remained unmatched.

The chain uses TRBV7-2 and TRBJ1-1; perhaps TRBD1 as D (5 bases). The CDR3 extends over 14 amino acids. V lost 4 bases and J 2 bases, leaving 11 bases between the germline ends. Germline V gives CDR1 SGHTA, CDR2 FQGNSA. CDR3: CASSSDRLNTEAFF. CDR3 bases: TGTGCCAGCAGCTCTGACAGACTAAACACTGAAGCTTTCTTT.

V and J are TRBV9 and TRBJ2-5, with TRBD1 identical over 8 bases. Germline CDR1 reads SGDLS; CDR2 reads YYNGEE. The CDR3 consists of 15 residues. The V segment lost 2 bases and the J segment 4 bases; nucleotides outside the gene matches: 7. The CDR3 coding sequence is TGTGCCAGCAGCGTTACCGCAACAGGGGGAGAGACCCAGTACTTC. Amino acid sequence: CASSVTATGGETQYF. Variable domain in full (rest from reference TRBV9 and TRBJ2-5): DSGVTQTPKHLITATGQRVTLRCSPRSGDLSVYWYQQSLDQGLQFLIQYYNGEERAKGNILERFSAQQFPDLHSELNLSSLELGDSALYFCASSVTATGGETQYFGPGTRLLVL.

The rearrangement links TRBV2 to TRBJ2-5; possibly TRBD1 for D (5 bases). V lost 4 bases and J lost 5, with 11 bases in between. There are 13 residues in the CDR3. Germline-derived CDR1 and CDR2 are SNHLY and FYNNEI. This chain's CDR3 is CASSVQEWETQYF. In DNA, the CDR3 is TGTGCCAGCAGTGTACAGGAATGGGAGACCCAGTACTTC.

This clonotype was observed once. DNA of the CDR3: TGCAGTGCCCCCACGGGACAAGCCAAAAACATTCAGTACTTC. It codes for CSAPTGQAKNIQYF. The J gene is TRBJ2-4, the V gene TRBV20-1, with TRBD1 as a possible D gene (6 bases). V was clipped by 6 bases and J by 0 bases, with 12 bases between them. Germline CDR1 and CDR2: DFQATT and SNEGSKA (reference sequence). The CDR3 totals 14 residues.

This chain joins TRBV20-1 and TRBJ1-2, with D uncertain. The V end lost 1 base, the J end lost 6 bases, and 9 bases lay between the germline ends. CDR3 length equals 12 residues. Germline CDR1 and CDR2: DFQATT and SNEGSKA (reference sequence). The CDR3 nucleotides are TGCAGTGCTAGAGTTCCAGCAGATGGCTACACCTTC. Encoded protein: CSARVPADGYTF.

A few counts support this clonotype. The V gene is TRBV7-3, the J gene TRBJ2-7; TRBD2 aligns across 13 bases. CDR3 length: 15 amino acids. Germline lookup yields CDR1 SGHTA and CDR2 FQGTGA. V was clipped by 5 bases and J by 3 bases; unmatched bases: 4. DNA of the CDR3: TGTGCCAGCAGCCAGGGACTAGCGGGGAACTACGAGCAGTACTTC. Encoded protein: CASSQGLAGNYEQYF.

This chain links TRBV5-1 with TRBJ1-3; D remains ambiguous. V was trimmed by 4 bases and J by 3 bases, leaving 8 bases between them. The CDR3 length is 13 residues. Germline CDR1 is SGHRS and CDR2 is YFSETQ. DNA of the CDR3: TGCGCCAGCAGCCCGTCGGATGGAAACACCATATATTTT. Amino acid sequence: CASSPSDGNTIYF.